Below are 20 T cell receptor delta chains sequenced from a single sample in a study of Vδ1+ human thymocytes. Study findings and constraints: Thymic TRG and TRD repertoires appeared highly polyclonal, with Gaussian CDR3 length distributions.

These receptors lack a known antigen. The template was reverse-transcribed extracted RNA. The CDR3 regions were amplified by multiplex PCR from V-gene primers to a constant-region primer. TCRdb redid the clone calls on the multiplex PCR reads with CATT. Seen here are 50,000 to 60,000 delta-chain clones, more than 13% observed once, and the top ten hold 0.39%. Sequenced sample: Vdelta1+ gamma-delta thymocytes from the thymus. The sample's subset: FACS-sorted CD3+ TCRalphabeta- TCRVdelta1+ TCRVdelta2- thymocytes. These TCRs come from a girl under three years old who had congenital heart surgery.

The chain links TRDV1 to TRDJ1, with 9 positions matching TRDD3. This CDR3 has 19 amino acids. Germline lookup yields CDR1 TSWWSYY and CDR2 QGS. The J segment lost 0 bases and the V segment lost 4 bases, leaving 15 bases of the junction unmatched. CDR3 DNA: TGTGCTCTTGGGGGAGGCTTGCGTTTGGGGGATAGATACACCGATAAACTCATCTTT. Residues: CALGGGLRLGDRYTDKLIF.

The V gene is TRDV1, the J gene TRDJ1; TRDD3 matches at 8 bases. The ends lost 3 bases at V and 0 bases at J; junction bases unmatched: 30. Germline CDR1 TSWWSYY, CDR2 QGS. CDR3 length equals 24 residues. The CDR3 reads CALGDKLEPSEAGGPSQYTDKLIF. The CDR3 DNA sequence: TGTGCTCTTGGGGATAAATTGGAGCCTTCGGAGGCTGGGGGACCGTCTCAGTACACCGATAAACTCATCTTT.

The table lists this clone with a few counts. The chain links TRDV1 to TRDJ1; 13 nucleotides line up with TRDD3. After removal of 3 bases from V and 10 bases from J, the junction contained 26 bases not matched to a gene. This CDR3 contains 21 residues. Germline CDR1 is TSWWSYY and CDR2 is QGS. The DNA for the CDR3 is TGTGCTCTTGGGGACTTGACTACGGGGGCTTTACTGGGGGATACGCGGCTCGGACTCATCTTT. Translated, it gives CALGDLTTGALLGDTRLGLIF.

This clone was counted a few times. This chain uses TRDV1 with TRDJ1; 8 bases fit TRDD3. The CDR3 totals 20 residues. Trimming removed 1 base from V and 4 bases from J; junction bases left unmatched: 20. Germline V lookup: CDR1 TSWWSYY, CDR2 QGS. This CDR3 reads CALGEPLSSGGSAEGDKLIF. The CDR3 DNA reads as TGTGCTCTTGGGGAACCGCTATCAAGTGGGGGATCCGCTGAGGGCGATAAACTCATCTTT.

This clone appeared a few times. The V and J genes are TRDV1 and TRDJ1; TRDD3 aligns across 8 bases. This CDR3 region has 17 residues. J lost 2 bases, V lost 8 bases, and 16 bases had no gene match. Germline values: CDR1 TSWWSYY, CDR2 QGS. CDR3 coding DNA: TGTGCTCTTATAACGGGCTGGGCTGGGGGACTAACCGATAAACTCATCTTT. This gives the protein CALITGWAGGLTDKLIF.

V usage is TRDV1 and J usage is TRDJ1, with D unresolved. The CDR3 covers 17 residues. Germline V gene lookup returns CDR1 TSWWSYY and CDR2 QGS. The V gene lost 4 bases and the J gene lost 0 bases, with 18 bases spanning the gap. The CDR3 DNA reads TGTGCTCTTGGGGGACACATGGGTCCGGTGTACACCGATAAACTCATCTTT. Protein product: CALGGHMGPVYTDKLIF.

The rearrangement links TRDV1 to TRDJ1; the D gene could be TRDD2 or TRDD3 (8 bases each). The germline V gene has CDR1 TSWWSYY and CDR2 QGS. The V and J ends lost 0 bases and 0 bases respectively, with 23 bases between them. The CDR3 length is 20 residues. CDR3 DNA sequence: TGTGCTCTTGGGGAACTCTCCTTCCTAGGGACTGGGGGGTACACCGATAAACTCATCTTT. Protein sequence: CALGELSFLGTGGYTDKLIF.

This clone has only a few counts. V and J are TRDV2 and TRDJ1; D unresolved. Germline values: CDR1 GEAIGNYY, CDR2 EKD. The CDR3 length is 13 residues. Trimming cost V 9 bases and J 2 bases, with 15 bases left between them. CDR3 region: CAGPTPTTDKLIF. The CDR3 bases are TGTGCCGGCCCGACCCCCACTACCGATAAACTCATCTTT.

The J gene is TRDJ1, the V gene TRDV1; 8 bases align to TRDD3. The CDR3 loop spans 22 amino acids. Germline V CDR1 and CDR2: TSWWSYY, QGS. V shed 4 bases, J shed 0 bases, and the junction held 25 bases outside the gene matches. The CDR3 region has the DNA TGTGCTCTTGGGGGAGACTGCCCGAGTGGGGGATCGTTTCTGCCGTACACCGATAAACTCATCTTT. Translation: CALGGDCPSGGSFLPYTDKLIF.

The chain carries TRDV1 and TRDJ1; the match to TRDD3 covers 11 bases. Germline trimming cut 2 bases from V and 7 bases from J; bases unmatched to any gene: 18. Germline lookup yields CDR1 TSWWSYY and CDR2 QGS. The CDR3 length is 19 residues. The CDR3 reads CALGEFPTLEWGIRSKLIF. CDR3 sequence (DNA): TGTGCTCTTGGGGAATTTCCTACCCTCGAGTGGGGGATACGCAGTAAACTCATCTTT.

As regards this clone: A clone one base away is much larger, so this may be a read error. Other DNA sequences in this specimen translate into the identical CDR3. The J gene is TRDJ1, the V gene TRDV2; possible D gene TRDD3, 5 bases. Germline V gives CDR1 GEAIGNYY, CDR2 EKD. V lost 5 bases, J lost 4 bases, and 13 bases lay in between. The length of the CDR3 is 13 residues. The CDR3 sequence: CACGILEIDKLIF. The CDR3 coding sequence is TGTGCCTGTGGTATACTGGAGATCGATAAACTCATCTTT.

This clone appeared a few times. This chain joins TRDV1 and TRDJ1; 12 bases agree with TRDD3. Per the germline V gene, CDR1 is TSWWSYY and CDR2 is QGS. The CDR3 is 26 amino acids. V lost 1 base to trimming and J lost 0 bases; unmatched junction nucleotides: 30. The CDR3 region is CALGERSRVLLGVLGDTTHYTDKLIF. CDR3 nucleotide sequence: TGTGCTCTTGGGGAACGGTCCCGGGTCCTATTAGGTGTACTGGGGGATACTACACATTACACCGATAAACTCATCTTT.

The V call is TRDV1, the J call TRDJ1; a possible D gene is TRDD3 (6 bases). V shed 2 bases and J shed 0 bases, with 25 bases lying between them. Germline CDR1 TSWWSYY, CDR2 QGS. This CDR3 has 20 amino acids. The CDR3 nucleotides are TGTGCTCTTGGGGAAATTATCAGCACGCTGGGGCAACCGTACACCGATAAACTCATCTTT. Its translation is CALGEIISTLGQPYTDKLIF.

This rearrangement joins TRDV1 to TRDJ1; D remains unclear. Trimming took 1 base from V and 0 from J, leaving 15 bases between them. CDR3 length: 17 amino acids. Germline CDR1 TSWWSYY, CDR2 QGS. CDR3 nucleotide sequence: TGTGCTCTTGGGGAACCGCGGACCCCCGGGTACACCGATAAACTCATCTTT. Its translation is CALGEPRTPGYTDKLIF.

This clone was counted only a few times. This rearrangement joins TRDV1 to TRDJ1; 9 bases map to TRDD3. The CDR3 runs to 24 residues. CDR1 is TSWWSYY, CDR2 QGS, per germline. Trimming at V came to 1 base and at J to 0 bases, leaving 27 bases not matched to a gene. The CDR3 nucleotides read TGTGCTCTTGGGGAACGCTTTGCGCCTGCCTCTATTACTGGGGGACGGGGTTACACCGATAAACTCATCTTT. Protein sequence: CALGERFAPASITGGRGYTDKLIF.

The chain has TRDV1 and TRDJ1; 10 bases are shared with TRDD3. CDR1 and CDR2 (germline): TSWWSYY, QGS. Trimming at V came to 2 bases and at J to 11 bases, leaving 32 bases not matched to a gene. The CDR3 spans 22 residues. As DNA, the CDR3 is TGTGCTCTTGGGGAATGGCCGGTAAGACGATCCTACGGGGGATACGGGGATCTGATGCTCATCTTT. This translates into CALGEWPVRRSYGGYGDLMLIF.

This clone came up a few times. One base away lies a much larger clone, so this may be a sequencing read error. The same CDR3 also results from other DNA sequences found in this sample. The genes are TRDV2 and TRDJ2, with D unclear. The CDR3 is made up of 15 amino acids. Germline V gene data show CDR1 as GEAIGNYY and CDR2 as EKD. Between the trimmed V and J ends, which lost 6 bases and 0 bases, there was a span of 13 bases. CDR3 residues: CACSGTPALTAQLFF. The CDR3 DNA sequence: TGTGCCTGTTCGGGTACGCCGGCTTTGACAGCACAACTCTTCTTT.

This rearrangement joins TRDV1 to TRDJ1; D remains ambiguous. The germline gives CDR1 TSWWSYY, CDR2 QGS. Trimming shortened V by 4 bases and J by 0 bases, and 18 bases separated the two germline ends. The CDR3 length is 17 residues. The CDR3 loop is CALGGGGAQGDTDKLIF. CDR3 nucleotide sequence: TGTGCTCTTGGGGGTGGTGGCGCTCAGGGAGACACCGATAAACTCATCTTT.

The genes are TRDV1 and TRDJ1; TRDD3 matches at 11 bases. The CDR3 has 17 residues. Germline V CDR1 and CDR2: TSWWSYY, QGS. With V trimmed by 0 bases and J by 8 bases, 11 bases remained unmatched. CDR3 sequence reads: CALGELKPDWGIRKLIF. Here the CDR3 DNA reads TGTGCTCTTGGGGAACTAAAACCAGACTGGGGGATAAGAAAACTCATCTTT.

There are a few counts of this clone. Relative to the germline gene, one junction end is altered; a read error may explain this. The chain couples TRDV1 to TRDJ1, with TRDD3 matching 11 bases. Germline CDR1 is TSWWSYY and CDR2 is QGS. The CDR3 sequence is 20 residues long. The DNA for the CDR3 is TGTGCTCTTAGGGACCCACTCCATTCGGGGATGGGGGATACGACCGATAAACTCATCTTT. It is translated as CALRDPLHSGMGDTTDKLIF.